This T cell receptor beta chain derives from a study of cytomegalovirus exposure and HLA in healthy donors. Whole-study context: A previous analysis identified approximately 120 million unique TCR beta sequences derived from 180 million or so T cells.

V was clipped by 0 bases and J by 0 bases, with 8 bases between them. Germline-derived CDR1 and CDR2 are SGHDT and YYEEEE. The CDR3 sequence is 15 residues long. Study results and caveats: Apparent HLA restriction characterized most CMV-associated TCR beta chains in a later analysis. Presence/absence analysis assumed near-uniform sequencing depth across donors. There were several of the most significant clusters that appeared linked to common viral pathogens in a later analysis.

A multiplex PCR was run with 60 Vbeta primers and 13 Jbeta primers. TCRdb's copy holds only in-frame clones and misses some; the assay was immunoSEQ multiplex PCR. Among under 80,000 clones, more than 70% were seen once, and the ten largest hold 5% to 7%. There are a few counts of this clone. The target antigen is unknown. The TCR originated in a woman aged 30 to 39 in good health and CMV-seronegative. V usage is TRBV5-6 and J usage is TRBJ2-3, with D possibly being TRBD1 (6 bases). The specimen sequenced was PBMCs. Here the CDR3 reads CASSLGGGSTDTQYF. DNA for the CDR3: TGTGCCAGCAGCTTGGGAGGGGGTAGCACAGATACGCAGTATTTT.